This entry lists 29 T cell receptor beta chains sequenced from one sample in a study of cytomegalovirus exposure and HLA in healthy donors. It was with 60 Vbeta and 13 Jbeta primers that the PCR ran. Sequencing was performed with immunoSEQ multiplex PCR; in TCRdb, only in-frame clones are kept and a portion is missing. The sample includes 95,000 to 150,000 clones, 65% to 85% of them seen just once. Sequenced input: PBMCs. The origin of the receptors is a man aged 45-65 years in good health and CMV-seronegative.

This chain connects TRBV4-2 to TRBJ2-1; 9 bases agree with TRBD2. Germline V CDR1 and CDR2: LGHNA, YNFKEQ. J lost 5 bases, V lost 1 base, and 6 bases had no gene match. This CDR3 has 16 residues. Here the CDR3 reads CASSQGRGLADNEQFF. The DNA of the CDR3 is TGTGCCAGCAGCCAAGGAAGGGGACTAGCTGACAATGAGCAGTTCTTC.

The chain carries TRBV28 and TRBJ1-5; tentative D call: TRBD1 (6 bases). The CDR3 length is 15 residues. Trimming removed 3 bases at V and 3 bases at J, with 12 bases between. The germline V gene has CDR1 MDHEN and CDR2 SYDVKM. The CDR3 nucleotides are TGTGCCAGCAGTTTCCAGGGGTCTATCAATCAGCCCCAGCATTTT. Amino acid sequence: CASSFQGSINQPQHF.

This clone was counted a few times. The chain is built from TRBV30 and TRBJ2-7; possible D gene TRBD1, 7 bases. Germline assignment: CDR1 GTSNPN and CDR2 SVGIG (reference sequence). Trimming took off 7 bases at V and 2 bases at J, with 18 bases between the two ends. CDR3 size: 14 residues. The CDR3 region is CALGGRDRPYEQYF. The CDR3 coding sequence is TGTGCCTTGGGGGGAAGGGACAGACCCTACGAGCAGTACTTC.

This clone has just one count. The V and J genes are TRBV7-9 and TRBJ2-5; D not resolved. V gave up 5 bases and J gave up 13 bases, with 17 bases separating them. Looked up from germline, CDR1 is SEHNR and CDR2 is FQNEAQ (reference sequence). The CDR3 extends over 12 amino acids. CDR3 bases: TGTGCCAGCAGCCGAACATCCGAGGTCCCGTACTTC. This sequence encodes CASSRTSEVPYF.

In its sample, this clone was seen once. The rearrangement joins TRBV29-1 to TRBJ1-1, with D uncertain. V was cut by 7 bases and J by 0 bases, with 18 bases left in between. Germline assignment: CDR1 SQVTM and CDR2 ANQGSEA. The CDR3 consists of 15 residues. In DNA, the CDR3 is TGCAGCGCCCCACACCGAGGTGGTATGAACACTGAAGCTTTCTTT. Translation gives CSAPHRGGMNTEAFF.

J is TRBJ2-7 and V is TRBV11-2; D is undetermined. The CDR3 covers 14 residues. Germline assignment: CDR1 SGHAT and CDR2 FQNNGV. The ends were cut back, 7 bases at V and 2 bases at J, with 15 bases in the middle. CDR3 amino acids: CASNPELAAYEQYF. The DNA for the CDR3 is TGTGCCAGCAACCCGGAGCTGGCAGCCTACGAGCAGTACTTC.

The J gene is TRBJ1-3, the V gene TRBV28; D gene ambiguous. The CDR3 covers 15 residues. The V gene's germline CDR1 is MDHEN and CDR2 SYDVKM. Trimming cost V 3 bases and J 0 bases, with 9 bases left between them. In DNA, the CDR3 is TGTGCCAGCAGTTTCCCGGGTGACTCTGGAAACACCATATATTTT. It is translated as CASSFPGDSGNTIYF. The full variable domain, with the rest looked up from reference TRBV28 and TRBJ1-3, is DVKVTQSSRYLVKRTGEKVFLECVQDMDHENMFWYRQDPGLGLRLIYFSYDVKMKEKGDIPEGYSVSREKKERFSLILESASTNQTSMYLCASSFPGDSGNTIYFGEGSWLTVV.

V and J are TRBV28 and TRBJ1-4, with 11 bases matching TRBD1. Trimming cost V 8 bases and J 10 bases; bases outside gene matches: 3. The germline V gene has CDR1 MDHEN and CDR2 SYDVKM. This CDR3 is built from 12 residues. CDR3 in DNA: TGTGCCAGCGGGACAGGGGGGGGAAAACTGTTTTTT. It yields the protein CASGTGGGKLFF.

The rearrangement joins TRBV15 to TRBJ1-5, with 11 bases identical to TRBD1. V shed 6 bases and J 2 bases; nucleotides not matched to a gene: 12. From germline, CDR1 is LNHNV and CDR2 YYDKDF (reference sequence). This CDR3 spans 18 amino acids. CDR3 loop: CATRPPDRGRSGNQPQHF. The CDR3 bases are TGTGCCACCAGACCCCCGGACAGGGGGCGGAGTGGCAATCAGCCCCAGCATTTT.

The chain carries TRBV4-3 and TRBJ1-2; TRBD1 aligns across 8 bases. Looked up from germline, CDR1 is LGHNA and CDR2 is YSLEER. This CDR3 comprises 14 residues. The V and J ends lost 5 bases and 3 bases, in that order; junction bases with no gene match: 5. CDR3 protein: CASSKDRVDYGYTF. The CDR3, as DNA: TGCGCCAGCAGCAAGGACAGGGTGGACTATGGCTACACCTTC.

The chain joins TRBV6-5 to TRBJ1-2; TRBD1 might be the D (5 bases). The ends were cut back, 6 bases at V and 6 bases at J, with 11 bases in the middle. Germline V lookup: CDR1 MNHEY, CDR2 SVGAGI. The CDR3 contains 12 residues. The CDR3 DNA reads TGTGCCAGCAGCATTGACAGAGATGGCTACACCTTC. Amino acids: CASSIDRDGYTF.

This clone was observed a single time. CDR3: CASSSISGQGDEKLFF. CDR3 sequence (DNA): TGCGCCAGCAGCTCTATTTCGGGACAGGGGGATGAAAAACTGTTTTTT. V is TRBV5-1 and J is TRBJ1-4; 11 bases match TRBD1. Germline loops: CDR1 SGHRS, CDR2 YFSETQ. Unmatched junction bases numbered 7, after V lost 3 bases and J lost 6 bases. The CDR3 length is 16 residues.

The CDR3: CASGGAPHYEQYF. CDR3 in DNA: TGTGCCAGCGGCGGGGCCCCCCACTACGAGCAGTACTTC. The chain has TRBV28 and TRBJ2-7, with D possibly matching TRBD2 (6 bases). The CDR3 runs 13 residues. V lost 8 bases, J lost 3 bases, and 14 bases lay in between. Germline CDR1 is MDHEN and CDR2 is SYDVKM.

The rearrangement uses TRBV21-1 and TRBJ2-7; the tabulated D call, TRBD2, remains unverified against the DNA. TRBV21-1 is labeled a pseudogene. This CDR3 region has 16 residues. This CDR3 is CATPGLGGPSAYEQYF. Written as DNA, the CDR3 is TGTGCCACCCCGGGACTAGGAGGCCCCTCGGCCTACGAGCAGTACTTC.

This rearrangement joins TRBV4-3 to TRBJ2-6, with TRBD1 matching 8 bases. The CDR3 is 21 residues long. With V trimmed by 2 bases and J by 0 bases, 15 bases remained unmatched. Germline V gives CDR1 LGHNA, CDR2 YSLEER. CDR3 DNA: TGCGCCAGCAGCCAACAAGCTTGGAGGACAGGGTCCACCTCTGGGGCCAACGTCCTGACTTTC. This encodes CASSQQAWRTGSTSGANVLTF.

The V call is TRBV2, the J call TRBJ1-1; no definite D call. The CDR3 has 14 amino acids. Deletions cut 1 base from V and 0 bases from J, with 6 bases between. Germline values: CDR1 SNHLY, CDR2 FYNNEI. The CDR3 sequence: CASSEGLLNTEAFF. The CDR3 bases are TGTGCCAGCAGTGAAGGGCTGCTGAACACTGAAGCTTTCTTT.

The chain links TRBV29-1 to TRBJ2-1, with 7 bases identical to TRBD1. The CDR3 has 15 amino acids. Losses at the gene ends were 4 bases for V and 0 bases for J; bases not matched to a gene: 6. Germline values: CDR1 SQVTM, CDR2 ANQGSEA. CDR3: CSVGSAGGSYNEQFF. In nucleotides, the CDR3 is TGCAGCGTTGGGTCGGCAGGGGGCTCCTACAATGAGCAGTTCTTC.

This sequence joins TRBV12-5 and TRBJ2-5; TRBD1 might be the D (6 bases). The V end lost 5 bases, the J end lost 7 bases, and 17 bases lay between the germline ends. Looked up from germline, CDR1 is LGHNT and CDR2 is FRNRAP. The CDR3 has 14 residues. The CDR3 protein is CASGHDRPYGTQYF. In DNA, the CDR3 is TGTGCTAGTGGTCATGACAGGCCCTACGGGACCCAGTACTTC.

The chain has TRBV11-3 and TRBJ1-1, with D possibly matching TRBD1 (5 bases). The CDR3 is made up of 14 amino acids. With 1 base removed from V and 0 bases from J, the gap between germline ends came to 6 bases. Germline values: CDR1 SGHNT, CDR2 YENEEA. The DNA of the CDR3 is TGTGCCAGCAGCTTAGGGGGCTTGAACACTGAAGCTTTCTTT. Protein: CASSLGGLNTEAFF.

The rearrangement links TRBV10-3 to TRBJ2-7, with D perhaps matching TRBD1 (6 bases). Deletions cut 5 bases from V and 6 bases from J, with 14 bases between. Germline V gives CDR1 ENHRY, CDR2 SYGVKD. CDR3 length equals 13 residues. The CDR3 DNA sequence: TGTGCCATCAGTCCCACAGGGCCTCTCGAGCAGTACTTC. Its translation is CAISPTGPLEQYF.

The chain is built from TRBV6-6 and TRBJ1-1; 7 bases are a match to TRBD1. From germline, CDR1 is MNHNY and CDR2 SVGAGI (reference sequence). Unmatched junction bases numbered 7, after V lost 5 bases and J lost 1 base. The CDR3 contains 15 residues. The DNA of the CDR3 is TGTGCCAGCAGTGGGAGACAGGGAGGGAACACTGAAGCTTTCTTT. It encodes CASSGRQGGNTEAFF.

This clone was detected once. The rearrangement uses TRBV30 and TRBJ1-1, with TRBD1 as a possible D gene (6 bases). Looked up from germline, CDR1 is GTSNPN and CDR2 is SVGIG (reference sequence). This CDR3 has 16 residues. V gave up 3 bases and J gave up 1 base, with 18 bases separating them. CDR3 nucleotide sequence: TGTGCCTGGAGCTGGGGGGGCACCCAGGCGAACACTGAAGCTTTCTTT. Its translation is CAWSWGGTQANTEAFF. Supplemented by reference TRBV30 and TRBJ1-1, the full variable domain reads SQTIHQWPATLVQPVGSPLSLECTVEGTSNPNLYWYRQAAGRGLQLLFYSVGIGQISSEVPQNLSASRPQDRQFILSSKKLLLSDSGFYLCAWSWGGTQANTEAFFGQGTRLTVV.

The V and J genes are TRBV27 and TRBJ1-1, with 7 bases lining up with TRBD1. With V trimmed by 11 bases and J by 0 bases, 3 bases remained unmatched. Germline V gene lookup returns CDR1 MNHEY and CDR2 SMNVEV (reference sequence). The CDR3 loop spans 12 amino acids. CDR3 nucleotide sequence: TGTGCCTCCGGGACAGTGAACACTGAAGCTTTCTTT. Its protein is CASGTVNTEAFF.

The rearrangement uses TRBV11-2 and TRBJ1-2, with unresolved D. CDR3 size: 13 residues. Germline-derived CDR1 and CDR2 are SGHAT and FQNNGV. V was pared by 3 bases and J by 4 bases, with 9 bases between. DNA for the CDR3: TGTGCCAGCAGCTTCGGGAACGGCTATGGCTACACCTTC. This codes for CASSFGNGYGYTF. The whole variable domain, remainder taken from reference TRBV11-2 and TRBJ1-2, is EAGVAQSPRYKIIEKRQSVAFWCNPISGHATLYWYQQILGQGPKLLIQFQNNGVVDDSQLPKDRFSAERLKGVDSTLKIQPAKLEDSAVYLCASSFGNGYGYTFGSGTRLTVV.

This clone came up a few times. The chain couples TRBV30 to TRBJ2-5; 7 bases are a match to TRBD1. V shed 3 bases, J shed 3 bases, and the junction held 13 bases outside the gene matches. The germline V gene has CDR1 GTSNPN and CDR2 SVGIG (reference sequence). The CDR3 sequence is 16 residues long. CDR3 region: CAWSGRRQGVKETQYF. CDR3 coding DNA: TGTGCCTGGAGCGGAAGAAGACAGGGAGTAAAAGAGACCCAGTACTTC.

The rearrangement joins TRBV7-2 to TRBJ2-1; D is perhaps TRBD2 (5 bases). This CDR3 region has 13 residues. Germline-derived CDR1 and CDR2 are SGHTA and FQGNSA. V lost 5 bases, J lost 8 bases, and 13 bases lay in between. The CDR3 loop reads CASSPPLRDEQFF. For the CDR3, the DNA is TGTGCCAGCAGCCCCCCCTTGAGGGATGAGCAGTTCTTC.

This chain links TRBV6-1 with TRBJ1-4; 11 bases are shared with TRBD1. In germline, CDR1 is MNHNS, CDR2 SASEGT. V gave up 6 bases and J gave up 7 bases; unmatched junction bases: 4. The CDR3 length is 14 residues. Here the CDR3 DNA reads TGTGCCAGCAGGGGGGGGACAGGGGGTGAAAAACTGTTTTTT. This encodes CASRGGTGGEKLFF.

The chain employs TRBV6-5 and TRBJ2-5; 13 nucleotides match TRBD2. The V and J ends lost 2 bases and 2 bases, in that order; junction bases with no gene match: 2. The germline CDR1 and CDR2 sequences are MNHEY and SVGAGI. The CDR3 spans 16 residues. The CDR3 coding sequence is TGTGCCAGCAGTTACCTGGGACTAGCGGGGCAAGAGACCCAGTACTTC. Residues: CASSYLGLAGQETQYF.

The chain couples TRBV30 to TRBJ1-2, with TRBD1 as a possible D gene (5 bases). The germline gives CDR1 GTSNPN, CDR2 SVGIG (reference sequence). The V end was cut by 0 bases, the J end by 8 bases, with 16 bases between. The CDR3 runs to 14 residues. CDR3 in DNA: TGTGCCTGGAGTGTATATCGAAGACAGTTAGGCTACACCTTC. This codes for CAWSVYRRQLGYTF.